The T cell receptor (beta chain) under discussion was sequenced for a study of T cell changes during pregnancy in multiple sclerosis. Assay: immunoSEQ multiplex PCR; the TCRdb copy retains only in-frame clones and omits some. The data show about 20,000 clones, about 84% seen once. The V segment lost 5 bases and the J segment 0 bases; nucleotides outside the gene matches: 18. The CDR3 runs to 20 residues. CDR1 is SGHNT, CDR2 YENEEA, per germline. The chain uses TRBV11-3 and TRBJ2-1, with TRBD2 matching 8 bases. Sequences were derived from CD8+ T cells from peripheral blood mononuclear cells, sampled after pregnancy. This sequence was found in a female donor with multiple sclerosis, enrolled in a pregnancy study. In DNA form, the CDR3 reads TGTGCCAGCAGCCCACGCGGTAGCGGGGCGACTCAGAGCTCCTACAATGAGCAGTTCTTC. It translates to CASSPRGSGATQSSYNEQFF.